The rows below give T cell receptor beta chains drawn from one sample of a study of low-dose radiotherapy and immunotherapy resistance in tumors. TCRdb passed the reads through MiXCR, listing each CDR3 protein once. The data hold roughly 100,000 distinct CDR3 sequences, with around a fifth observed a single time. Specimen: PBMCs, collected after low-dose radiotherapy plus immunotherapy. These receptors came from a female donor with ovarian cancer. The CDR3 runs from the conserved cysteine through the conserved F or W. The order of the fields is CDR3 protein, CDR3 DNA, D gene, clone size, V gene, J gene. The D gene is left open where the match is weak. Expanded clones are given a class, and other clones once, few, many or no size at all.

CAWARTIYEQYF,TGTGCCTGGGCCCGGACGATCTACGAGCAGTACTTC,.,.,TRBV30,TRBJ2-7
CASGTVNTGELFF,TGTGCCTCCGGGACAGTGAACACCGGGGAGCTGTTTTTT,TRBD1,few,TRBV28,TRBJ2-2
CASSYSAGGLQETQYF,TGTGCCAGCAGTTACTCCGCGGGGGGGCTCCAAGAGACCCAGTACTTC,TRBD2,.,TRBV6-2/TRBV6-3,TRBJ2-5
CASSEAGGYNEQFF,TGTGCCAGCAGTGAAGCGGGGGGTTACAATGAGCAGTTCTTC,.,.,TRBV2,TRBJ2-1
CASRITGEAFF,TGTGCCAGCAGGATCACAGGTGAAGCTTTCTTT,.,.,TRBV6-2/TRBV6-3,TRBJ1-1
CASSLEDGYNEQFF,TGTGCCAGCAGCTTGGAGGATGGGTACAATGAGCAGTTCTTC,.,many,TRBV5-3,TRBJ2-1
CASSPIMNTEAFF,TGTGCCAGCTCACCCATTATGAACACTGAAGCTTTCTTT,.,many,TRBV18,TRBJ1-1
CASSGNILAGGDNEQFF,TGCGCCAGCAGCGGGAATATACTAGCGGGAGGAGACAATGAGCAGTTCTTC,TRBD2,many,TRBV5-1,TRBJ2-1
CASSFIGHEQYF,TGTGCCAGCAGTTTCATAGGTCACGAGCAGTACTTC,.,.,TRBV6-5,TRBJ2-7
CASSVRSEGPSIYF,TGCGCCAGCAGCGTCCGCTCGGAGGGGCCGTCCATATATTTT,.,many,TRBV5-1,TRBJ1-3
CASSQETRQNTGELFF,TGCGCCAGCAGCCAAGAGACTCGACAGAACACCGGGGAGCTGTTTTTT,.,many,TRBV4-1,TRBJ2-2
CSATPGTGDPYEQYF,TGCAGTGCTACCCCCGGGACAGGGGACCCCTACGAGCAGTACTTC,TRBD1,few,TRBV20-1,TRBJ2-7
CASSFLHAGSYGYTF,TGTGCCAGCAGCTTTTTACATGCCGGGAGCTATGGCTACACCTTC,.,many,TRBV7-8,TRBJ1-2
CSVAGGLAAYNEQFF,TGCAGCGTTGCAGGGGGGCTAGCGGCGTACAATGAGCAGTTCTTC,.,many,TRBV29-1,TRBJ2-1
CSVESRSARDTDTQYF,TGCAGCGTTGAATCCCGGTCAGCCCGAGACACAGATACGCAGTATTTT,.,many,TRBV29-1,TRBJ2-3
CSATPPRGPYNEQFF,TGCAGTGCTACCCCCCCTAGAGGTCCCTACAATGAGCAGTTCTTC,.,many,TRBV20-1,TRBJ2-1
CSARVLVQETQYF,TGCAGTGCTAGAGTCCTAGTTCAAGAGACCCAGTACTTC,.,many,TRBV20-1,TRBJ2-5
CASSLTDTYGYTF,TGCGCCAGCAGCCTGACAGACACTTATGGCTACACCTTC,.,.,TRBV5-1,TRBJ1-2
CASSAWGQPYEQYF,TGTGCCAGCAGTGCGTGGGGACAACCCTACGAGCAGTACTTC,.,few,TRBV6-2/TRBV6-3,TRBJ2-7
CASSSRQGGNEQFF,TGTGCCAGCAGCTCCAGACAGGGTGGCAATGAGCAGTTCTTC,TRBD1,many,TRBV7-6,TRBJ2-1
CASSRLIAKNIQYF,TGCGCCAGCAGTCGCCTGATAGCCAAAAACATTCAGTACTTC,.,many,TRBV23-1,TRBJ2-4
CSATSGPRRTEAFF,TGCAGTGCAACCTCCGGTCCCAGGAGGACTGAAGCTTTCTTT,.,.,TRBV20-1,TRBJ1-1
CASSVPRTRGTYNEQFF,TGTGCCAGCAGTGTACCCAGGACTAGGGGGACTTACAATGAGCAGTTCTTC,.,once,TRBV6-2/TRBV6-3,TRBJ2-1
CASSLRGARWGNQPQHF,TGTGCCAGCAGTTTGCGGGGGGCGAGGTGGGGCAATCAGCCCCAGCATTTT,.,many,TRBV28,TRBJ1-5
CASSVGQLSYEQYF,TGTGCCAGCAGCGTAGGCCAGCTCTCCTACGAGCAGTACTTC,.,many,TRBV9,TRBJ2-7
CASSETQGTNTGELFF,TGTGCCAGCAGTGAAACCCAGGGGACGAACACCGGGGAGCTGTTTTTT,.,many,TRBV6-2/TRBV6-3,TRBJ2-2
CASSLYGTEAFF,TGTGCCAGCAGCTTATATGGTACTGAAGCTTTCTTT,.,.,TRBV11-2,TRBJ1-1
CASSLDPGQGKYEQFF,TGTGCCAGCAGCTTAGATCCGGGACAGGGGAAGTATGAGCAGTTCTTC,TRBD1,many,TRBV7-2,TRBJ2-1
CASSFPENYGYTF,TGTGCCAGCAGTTTCCCAGAGAACTATGGCTACACCTTC,.,.,TRBV12-3/TRBV12-4,TRBJ1-2
CSAGTSFEQFF,TGCAGTGCTGGGACTAGCTTTGAGCAGTTCTTC,TRBD2,many,TRBV20-1,TRBJ2-1
CASSLGFKAGGSPLHF,TGTGCCAGCAGCTTGGGATTCAAGGCCGGTGGTTCACCCCTCCACTTT,.,many,TRBV5-8,TRBJ1-6
CASSQDRDTGTGVQETQYF,TGCGCCAGCAGCCAAGATCGAGACACCGGGACAGGGGTCCAAGAGACCCAGTACTTC,TRBD1,many,TRBV4-1,TRBJ2-5
CASSVMGASETQYF,TGTGCCAGCAGCGTAATGGGGGCAAGTGAGACCCAGTACTTC,.,.,TRBV9,TRBJ2-5
CATRGQGMGDTQYF,TGTGCCACTCGGGGACAGGGGATGGGAGATACGCAGTATTTT,TRBD1,many,TRBV28,TRBJ2-3
CASSYQGRGTGELFFF,.,.,.,TRBV5-1,TRBJ2-2
CASSLGWGGTDTQYF,TGTGCCAGCAGCTTAGGGTGGGGAGGCACAGATACGCAGTATTTT,.,few,TRBV13,TRBJ2-3
CASSYSAPINTIYF,TGTGCCAGCAGTTACTCGGCCCCGATAAACACCATATATTTT,.,many,TRBV6-6,TRBJ1-3
CASSPTDGGGEQYF,TGTGCCAGCTCACCCACGGACGGGGGCGGCGAGCAGTACTTC,.,many,TRBV18,TRBJ2-7
CASSLRTGLAGGLLYEQYF,TGTGCCAGCAGCTTGAGGACGGGACTAGCGGGAGGATTACTCTACGAGCAGTACTTC,TRBD2,many,TRBV7-2,TRBJ2-7
CASSVGTSGRSHEQYF,TGTGCCAGCAGCGTAGGGACTAGCGGGAGAAGCCACGAGCAGTACTTC,TRBD2,many,TRBV9,TRBJ2-7
CASSLGFRAIQETQYF,TGTGCCAGCAGCTTAGGATTCAGGGCGATCCAAGAGACCCAGTACTTC,.,many,TRBV5-4,TRBJ2-5
CASREQMDGAVSYEQYF,TGTGCCAGCAGAGAACAAATGGACGGCGCAGTCTCCTACGAGCAGTACTTC,.,many,TRBV2,TRBJ2-7